This TCR beta chain comes out of a study of T cell responses to AZD1222 COVID-19 vaccine. V was pared by 2 bases and J by 0 bases, with 5 bases between. Germline-derived CDR1 and CDR2 are MNHEY and SVGEGT. The CDR3 is made up of 14 amino acids. Only in-frame clones appear in the TCRdb table, and some are missing; sequencing was by immunoSEQ multiplex PCR. Of about 130,000 clones detected, more than 70% appear once; the ten largest clones hold roughly 1.6%. Study findings and constraints: Spike-spanning, vaccine-associated CD4 TCRs were dominant at 160-218 and 743-854. Most donors were white British, females outnumbered males, and clonal diversity was possibly underestimated. Sampling captured repertoires only after the peak T cell response.

Points on this clone: Its antigen remains unknown.

This receptor was identified in an adult in good health. The sequences come from peripheral blood, collected on day 0 of AZD1222 vaccination. J is TRBJ1-3 and V is TRBV6-2 or TRBV6-3; no clear D. CDR3 amino acids: CASSYRRSGNTIYF. The CDR3 nucleotides read TGTGCCAGCAGTTACAGACGCTCTGGAAACACCATATATTTT.